Listed below are T cell receptor beta chains from one sample, sequenced in a study of spatial heterogeneity in lung cancer. Using its own MiXCR run on the 5' RACE reads, TCRdb lists one record per CDR3 protein. The sample carries 82,000 or so distinct CDR3 sequences, over 9.5% recorded once. The specimen was PBMCs, collected at surgery. These receptors all stem from a male donor with early-stage non-small cell lung cancer. CDR3s include the opening cysteine and the closing phenylalanine or tryptophan. D genes are given only for firm matches. The size field is filled for only some rows; it gives once, few, many or a size class.

abundance	j_gene	d_gene	v_gene	CDR3aa	CDR3nt
few	TRBJ2-3	.	TRBV4-1	CASSKGGDTQYF	TGCGCCAGCAGCAAGGGGGGAGATACGCAGTATTTT
.	TRBJ2-7	TRBD1	TRBV13	CASSHRGLDHEQYF	TGTGCCAGCAGCCACAGGGGGCTTGACCACGAGCAGTACTTC
.	TRBJ1-3	.	TRBV18	CASSPPSGIPRMYGNTIYF	TGTGCCAGCTCACCACCCAGCGGGATCCCAAGGATGTATGGAAACACCATATATTTT
few	TRBJ1-2	TRBD1	TRBV30	CAWSRDRGGGGYTF	TGTGCCTGGAGTAGAGACAGGGGAGGAGGTGGCTACACCTTC
.	TRBJ2-7	.	TRBV20-1	CSAQFGQYEQYF	TGCAGTGCCCAGTTCGGGCAGTACGAGCAGTACTTC
.	TRBJ1-4	TRBD1	TRBV5-6	CASSSTGANEKLFF	TGTGCCAGCAGCTCCACAGGGGCTAATGAAAAACTGTTTTTT
few	TRBJ1-1	.	TRBV7-9	CASSRDKNTEAFF	TGTGCCAGCTCCAGGGACAAGAACACTGAAGCTTTCTTT
.	TRBJ2-1	TRBD2	TRBV29-1	CSVGAGPAYEQFF	TGCAGCGTTGGAGCGGGACCGGCGTATGAGCAGTTCTTC
few	TRBJ2-2	.	TRBV9	CASTGGRYTGELFF	TGTGCCAGCACTGGGGGTCGTTACACCGGGGAGCTGTTTTTT
.	TRBJ1-1	.	TRBV5-5	CASSSFLQENTEAFF	TGTGCCAGCAGCTCCTTTCTCCAGGAAAACACTGAAGCTTTCTTT
many	TRBJ2-7	.	TRBV5-1	CASSLVGYEQYF	TGCGCCAGCAGCTTGGTGGGCTACGAGCAGTACTTC
many	TRBJ1-5	.	TRBV19	CASSSGYLNQPQHF	TGTGCCAGTAGTTCAGGGTACCTCAATCAGCCCCAGCATTTT
few	TRBJ2-3	TRBD1	TRBV7-9	CASGQDTDTQYF	TGTGCCAGCGGACAGGACACAGATACGCAGTATTTT
few	TRBJ2-4	TRBD2	TRBV3-1	CASSPYFGLAGESAKNIQYF	TGTGCCAGCAGCCCGTATTTCGGACTAGCGGGAGAGTCGGCCAAAAACATTCAGTACTTC
.	TRBJ2-2	.	TRBV11-1	CASSPRTAGSGELFF	TGTGCCAGCAGCCCGAGGACTGCGGGGAGCGGGGAGCTGTTTTTT
few	TRBJ2-6	.	TRBV29-1	CSVVASGANVLTF	TGCAGCGTTGTAGCATCTGGGGCCAACGTCCTGACTTTC
.	TRBJ2-3	TRBD2	TRBV3-1	CASSGSSGTYTQYF	TGTGCCAGCAGCGGGTCTAGCGGGACTTATACGCAGTATTTT
few	TRBJ1-2	TRBD1	TRBV12-5	CASGGRDRTSYGYTF	TGTGCTAGTGGCGGCCGGGACAGGACTAGCTATGGCTACACCTTC
.	TRBJ2-7	TRBD2	TRBV5-1	CASSQGLAVSYEQYF	TGCGCCAGCAGCCAGGGACTAGCGGTCTCCTACGAGCAGTACTTC
.	TRBJ2-7	TRBD1	TRBV6-5	CASSYGTGGTYEQYF	TGTGCCAGCAGTTACGGGACAGGGGGGACCTACGAGCAGTACTTC
.	TRBJ1-4	.	TRBV6-1	CASSERIKLFF	TGTGCCAGCAGTGAACGAATAAAACTGTTTTTT
.	TRBJ2-5	TRBD1	TRBV5-1	CASSLDRGPVETQYF	TGCGCCAGCAGCTTGGACAGGGGCCCAGTAGAGACCCAGTACTTC
.	TRBJ2-1	.	TRBV7-3	CASRTEAASYDEQFF	TGTGCCAGCAGAACAGAAGCGGCATCCTACGATGAGCAGTTCTTC
many	TRBJ2-2	.	TRBV11-2	CASVTAFTGELFF	TGTGCCAGCGTCACCGCGTTTACCGGGGAGCTGTTTTTT
.	TRBJ2-7	.	TRBV2	CASSEATSSYEQYF	TGTGCCAGCAGTGAAGCAACTAGCTCCTACGAGCAGTACTTC
few	TRBJ2-5	.	TRBV20-1	CSARGGRENQYF	TGCAGTGCTAGAGGCGGCAGAGAAAACCAGTACTTC
.	TRBJ1-1	TRBD1	TRBV20-1	CSARDRVFDTEAFF	TGCAGTGCTAGGGACAGGGTTTTTGACACTGAAGCTTTCTTT
.	TRBJ1-5	.	TRBV19	CASSIKGYSQPQHF	TGTGCCAGTAGTATAAAAGGGTACTCCCAGCCCCAGCATTTT
many	TRBJ2-2	TRBD2	TRBV29-1	CSVEGLASTGELFF	TGCAGCGTTGAGGGACTAGCAAGCACCGGGGAGCTGTTTTTT
many	TRBJ2-2	.	TRBV24-1	CATSSVGENTGELFF	TGTGCCACCAGCAGCGTTGGGGAGAACACCGGGGAGCTGTTTTTT
few	TRBJ1-1	TRBD1	TRBV5-1	CASGQGASTEAFF	TGCGCCAGCGGGCAGGGGGCGAGCACTGAAGCTTTCTTT
few	TRBJ2-2	.	TRBV7-8	CASSLLGSGELFF	TGTGCCAGCAGCCTTCTGGGGTCCGGGGAGCTGTTTTTT
many	TRBJ2-7	.	TRBV24-1	CATSDSYSDEQYF	TGTGCCACCAGTGATTCCTACAGCGACGAGCAGTACTTC
.	TRBJ2-7	TRBD2	TRBV7-9	CASSSLGGNNYEQYF	TGTGCCAGCAGCTCCTTGGGGGGGAATAACTACGAGCAGTACTTC
few	TRBJ2-1	.	TRBV11-1	CASSLDGYNEQFF	TGTGCCAGCAGCTTAGATGGGTACAATGAGCAGTTCTTC
many	TRBJ2-5	TRBD2	TRBV10-3	CAISFGGGAGLEETQYF	TGTGCCATCAGTTTTGGCGGGGGGGCCGGTTTAGAAGAGACCCAGTACTTC
.	TRBJ2-7	TRBD1	TRBV7-3	CASSYGTGNEQYF	TGTGCCAGCAGCTACGGGACAGGCAACGAGCAGTACTTC
few	TRBJ1-5	.	TRBV20-1	CSARAWNQPQHF	TGCAGTGCTAGAGCGTGGAATCAGCCCCAGCATTTT
.	TRBJ2-3	.	TRBV5-1	CASSLAGRTDTQYF	TGCGCCAGCAGCTTAGCGGGTCGGACAGATACGCAGTATTTT
.	TRBJ2-2	.	TRBV12-3/TRBV12-4	CASSLSPTGELFF	TGTGCCAGCAGTTTAAGCCCAACCGGGGAGCTGTTTTTT
.	TRBJ2-3	TRBD1	TRBV20-1	CSAGTGSTDTQYF	TGCAGTGCCGGGACAGGGAGCACAGATACGCAGTATTTT
many	TRBJ2-7	.	TRBV5-5	CASSLDRTRSSYEQYF	TGTGCCAGCAGCTTGGATAGGACAAGGAGCTCCTACGAGCAGTACTTC
.	TRBJ2-7	.	TRBV2	CASSVQSAYEQYF	TGTGCCAGCAGTGTACAGTCTGCCTACGAGCAGTACTTC
once	TRBJ2-1	.	TRBV23-1	CASSQRQGGFNEQFF	TGCGCCAGCAGTCAGAGGCAGGGGGGTTTCAATGAGCAGTTCTTC
few	TRBJ1-6	.	TRBV19	CASSRGEAPHSPLHF	TGTGCCAGTAGCCGTGGGGAGGCCCCCCATTCACCCCTCCACTTT
.	TRBJ2-5	TRBD2	TRBV5-1	CASSLGTSGPQETQYF	TGCGCCAGCAGCTTGGGGACTAGCGGGCCCCAAGAGACCCAGTACTTC
.	TRBJ2-3	TRBD2	TRBV20-1	CSALLAATDTQYF	TGCAGTGCCCTTCTAGCGGCCACAGATACGCAGTATTTT
.	TRBJ2-1	.	TRBV27	CASSLYLSSYNEQFF	TGTGCCAGCAGTTTGTATCTGAGCTCCTACAATGAGCAGTTCTTC
.	TRBJ2-3	.	TRBV24-1	CATSDPPGLSTDTQYF	TGTGCCACCAGTGATCCCCCGGGACTCAGCACAGATACGCAGTATTTT
.	TRBJ2-7	.	TRBV2	CASIRDHGPYEQYF	TGTGCCAGTATCCGGGACCACGGACCCTACGAGCAGTACTTC
many	TRBJ2-3	.	TRBV11-2	CASSLGVRTDTQYF	TGTGCCAGCAGCTTAGGAGTCCGCACAGATACGCAGTATTTT
few	TRBJ1-2	.	TRBV27	CASAKGDNYGYTF	TGTGCCAGCGCCAAGGGTGATAACTATGGCTACACCTTC
few	TRBJ2-2	TRBD2	TRBV12-3/TRBV12-4	CASRLAGVVAGELFF	TGTGCCAGCAGATTAGCGGGAGTAGTAGCGGGGGAGCTGTTTTTT